This T cell receptor beta chain was identified in a study of T cells after yellow fever vaccination (dated by TCRdb to between 2019 and 2020). With respect to the entire study: Libraries from fractions with low cell numbers were prepared with the SMART-Seq v4 Ultra Low Input RNA kit. To follow T-cell clones before and after both primary and booster YFV17D yellow fever vaccination, bulk TCR alpha and beta repertoires underwent longitudinal sequencing. Two healthy male donors, one aged 18 to 30 and one aged 30 to 40 years, were included in the cohort. Blood was drawn at multiple timepoints before and after primary and secondary immunization, with bulk PBMC replicates and cell subsets isolated.

The treatment or condition label for this specimen denotes: live attenuated yellow fever vaccine strain. At each blood-draw timepoint, two biological replicates of bulk PBMCs were obtained. A standard Ficoll-Paque protocol was used to isolate PBMCs from peripheral blood. TriZol was used to extract RNA from bulk PBMCs, CD4 and CD8 fractions, and dextramer-positive and dextramer-negative fractions. The germline ends are 14 bases apart after V is trimmed by 0 bases and J by 0 bases. CDR1 and CDR2, looked up from the germline V gene, are LGHNA and YSLEER. The CDR3 measures 18 amino acids from cysteine to phenylalanine. Solely the CDR3 DNA is kept, with 54 bases framed from the first base. TCR cDNA was made using 5'RACE template switching, a step that added a universal primer site and unique molecular identifiers. Priming of cDNA synthesis was performed from both the TCR alpha and TCR beta constant segments. Libraries were amplified in two PCR steps, with sample barcodes and sequencing adapters added in the second step. Sequencing of libraries was performed on Illumina HiSeq 2500 (2x100 bp) or NovaSeq (2x150 bp). The study's own analysis went as follows. Demultiplexing of reads and collapsing into UMI consensus sequences were performed with MIGEC, and V(D)J alignment was carried out with MiXCR. Vaccine-responding clonotypes were defined with edgeR using replicate PBMC samples, requiring FDR below 0.01 and a log2 fold change above 5 up to day 15. Each bulk clonotype was labeled CD4 or CD8 based on which sequenced repertoire, CD4 or CD8, contained the clonotype at higher abundance. The public reads were quality trimmed at Q25 with fastp and then assembled into clones with MiXCR by TCRdb, keeping productive beta chains. Rows with a matching CDR3 protein are joined into one entry that keeps the most common DNA and genes. TCRdb, not the original authors, processed these V and J calls. The sample contains some 350,000 distinct CDR3 sequences, around 10% of them found a single time. 18% of the sample belongs to the ten largest clones.

As concerns this clonotype: This receptor's antigen is unknown. The record has no base qualities; no much larger clone is one base away.

General study outcomes and caveats: FACS-sorted repertoires could contain abundant contaminating clonotypes from the bulk population, so computational filtering was required. After the booster, most clones that had expanded after primary vaccination were detected again (nearly 97% of CD4 and under 90% of CD8), suggesting broad maintenance of memory. A small share of clonotypes was detected in both CD4 and CD8 compartments, with the overlap likely arising from convergent recombination. Compared with the primary T-cell response, the secondary T-cell response was faster but weaker, reaching its peak on day 5 rather than on day 15. Only two donors were included in the study, so the extent to which the findings can be generalized is limited.

The sample here was PBMCs, taken on the day of the first yellow fever vaccination. This clonotype originated in a man between 18 and 35 years old who received the YFV17D yellow fever vaccine. The V and J segments used are TRBV4-3 and TRBJ2-2, with the D segment identity uncertain. CDR3 sequence: CASSQERRTRTNTGELFF. At the DNA level, the sequence is TGCGCCAGCAGCCAAGAAAGGCGGACGAGAACGAACACCGGGGAGCTGTTTTTT.